Following are 21 T cell receptor beta chains from one sample sequenced in a study of OX40 agonist ivuxolimab in advanced cancers. Profiling relied on immunoSEQ multiplex PCR, and the TCRdb table lists in-frame clones only, not all of them. The sample includes approximately 89,000 clones, about 90% of them seen just once. This specimen was CD4+ or CD8+ T cells sorted from blood, taken in a trial of the OX40 agonist ivuxolimab. The receptors derive from an adult with an advanced solid tumor such as melanoma, head and neck, liver or kidney cancer.

This clone appeared a few times. V gene TRBV11-2 combines with J gene TRBJ2-1; tentatively, D is TRBD2 (6 bases). Per germline, CDR1 SGHAT and CDR2 FQNNGV. The CDR3 is 15 amino acids. The V end was cut by 1 base, the J end by 2 bases, with 9 bases between. The CDR3 DNA is TGTGCCAGCAGCTTAGCGGGACTTACCTACAATGAGCAGTTCTTC. This gives the protein CASSLAGLTYNEQFF.

This chain joins TRBV27 and TRBJ2-1, with TRBD2 matching 13 bases. Germline CDR1 reads MNHEY; CDR2 reads SMNVEV (reference sequence). This CDR3 spans 15 amino acids. J lost 9 bases, V lost 7 bases, and 9 bases had no gene match. The CDR3 region is CASTPGLAGRGEQFF. In DNA, the CDR3 is TGTGCCAGCACTCCGGGACTAGCGGGACGGGGTGAGCAGTTCTTC.

The chain links TRBV5-1 to TRBJ2-5, with 7 bases fitting TRBD1. Germline V gene data show CDR1 as SGHRS and CDR2 as YFSETQ. The CDR3 spans 13 residues. J lost 5 bases, V lost 1 base, and 2 bases had no gene match. The DNA of the CDR3 is TGCGCCAGCAGCTTGAACAGGGGTGAGACCCAGTACTTC. It specifies CASSLNRGETQYF. The full variable domain, rest sourced from reference TRBV5-1 and TRBJ2-5, is KAGVTQTPRYLIKTRGQQVTLSCSPISGHRSVSWYQQTPGQGLQFLFEYFSETQRNKGNFPGRFSGRQFSNSRSEMNVSTLELGDSALYLCASSLNRGETQYFGPGTRLLVL.

The genes are TRBV5-5 and TRBJ1-4, with 10 bases lining up with TRBD1. In germline, CDR1 is SGHKS, CDR2 YYEKEE (reference sequence). The CDR3 extends over 15 amino acids. V dropped 4 bases and J dropped 7; count of bases not matched to a gene: 7. CDR3 DNA: TGTGCCAGCAGCGTCGACAGGGGGCTCACTGAAAAACTGTTTTTT. This encodes CASSVDRGLTEKLFF.

This clone appeared once. V and J are TRBV6-5 and TRBJ2-4, with TRBD1 identical over 9 bases. The CDR3 is 14 residues long. V gave up 5 bases and J gave up 8 bases; unmatched junction bases: 7. Germline values: CDR1 MNHEY, CDR2 SVGAGI. CDR3 in amino acids: CASSTPDRGDIQYF. The CDR3 nucleotides are TGTGCCAGCAGTACCCCGGACAGGGGCGACATTCAGTACTTC.

This chain connects TRBV7-9 to TRBJ1-5; no firm D call. CDR3 length equals 14 residues. Trimming stripped 5 bases from V and 9 bases from J, with 17 bases between. CDR1 is SEHNR and CDR2 is FQNEAQ in the germline V gene (reference sequence). CDR3 coding DNA: TGTGCCAGCAGCCTAGACGGGTGGAAAACGCCCCAGCATTTT. It translates to CASSLDGWKTPQHF. Drawing the rest from reference TRBV7-9 and TRBJ1-5, the complete variable domain is DTGVSQNPRHKITKRGQNVTFRCDPISEHNRLYWYRQTLGQGPEFLTYFQNEAQLEKSRLLSDRFSAERPKGSFSTLEIQRTEQGDSAMYLCASSLDGWKTPQHFGDGTRLSIL.

This clone has just a few counts. This chain connects TRBV19 to TRBJ1-1, with a possible D match to TRBD1 (6 bases). The germline gives CDR1 LNHDA, CDR2 SQIVND (reference sequence). V was pared by 6 bases and J by 1 base, with 9 bases between. This CDR3 region has 13 residues. CDR3 sequence (DNA): TGTGCCAGTAGCTCGACAGGGAACACTGAAGCTTTCTTT. Protein sequence: CASSSTGNTEAFF.

V is TRBV6-1 and J is TRBJ2-5; D unresolved. The CDR3 consists of 10 residues. From germline, CDR1 is MNHNS and CDR2 SASEGT. V gave up 2 bases and J gave up 10 bases, with 5 bases separating them. For the CDR3, the DNA is TGTGCCAGCAGTGAATGGCTCCAGTACTTC. It yields the protein CASSEWLQYF.

This CDR3 reads CASKLEGATDTQYF. As DNA, the CDR3 is TGCGCCAGCAAGCTTGAGGGTGCGACAGATACGCAGTATTTT. The V gene is TRBV5-1, the J gene TRBJ2-3; TRBD2 might be the D (5 bases). Germline CDR1 and CDR2: SGHRS and YFSETQ. The CDR3 has 14 amino acids. The ends were cut back, 6 bases at V and 3 bases at J, with 14 bases in the middle.

The chain uses TRBV7-6 and TRBJ2-3; maybe TRBD1 (6 bases). CDR1 is SGHVS, CDR2 FNYEAQ, per germline. CDR3 length equals 17 residues. The ends were cut back, 4 bases at V and 2 bases at J, with 19 bases in the middle. The CDR3 is CASSSLAGTHPTDTQYF. CDR3 nucleotides: TGTGCCAGCAGCTCCCTAGCCGGGACACACCCCACAGATACGCAGTATTTT.

The chain joins TRBV7-3 to TRBJ2-2; D tentatively fits TRBD1 or TRBD2 (5 bases each). Looked up from germline, CDR1 is SGHTA and CDR2 is FQGTGA. The CDR3 consists of 15 residues. Trimming shortened V by 6 bases and J by 7 bases, and 18 bases separated the two germline ends. The CDR3 reads CASRLPGRISGELFF. The CDR3 DNA follows: TGTGCCAGCAGGTTACCGGGACGGATTAGCGGGGAGCTGTTTTTT.

This chain joins TRBV9 and TRBJ2-2; possibly TRBD1 for D (5 bases). The CDR3 totals 14 residues. V was cut by 0 bases and J by 5 bases, with 8 bases left in between. The germline gives CDR1 SGDLS, CDR2 YYNGEE. CDR3 region: CASSVGAGTGELFF. The CDR3 DNA reads as TGTGCCAGCAGCGTAGGTGCAGGGACCGGGGAGCTGTTTTTT. Full variable domain (missing parts from reference TRBV9 and TRBJ2-2): DSGVTQTPKHLITATGQRVTLRCSPRSGDLSVYWYQQSLDQGLQFLIQYYNGEERAKGNILERFSAQQFPDLHSELNLSSLELGDSALYFCASSVGAGTGELFFGEGSRLTVL.

The rearrangement uses TRBV18 and TRBJ2-1, with no clear D. The CDR3 extends over 15 amino acids. V lost 8 bases and J 4 bases, leaving 18 bases between the germline ends. Germline CDR1 is KGHSH and CDR2 is LQKENI. The CDR3 region is CASPLGGYLYNEQFF. In nucleotides, the CDR3 is TGTGCCAGCCCGCTAGGTGGTTACCTTTACAATGAGCAGTTCTTC.

This clone was counted once. The CDR3 sequence is CASSYSGTLYGELFF. CDR3 bases: TGTGCCAGCAGTTACTCGGGGACTCTCTACGGGGAGCTGTTTTTT. J is TRBJ2-2 and V is TRBV6-5; a possible D gene is TRBD2 (6 bases). Looked up from germline, CDR1 is MNHEY and CDR2 is SVGAGI. Trimming pared 0 bases from V and 7 bases from J, leaving 12 bases between. This CDR3 is built from 15 residues.

The chain recombines TRBV4-1 with TRBJ2-3, with TRBD2 matching over 13 bases. CDR3 length: 17 residues. The V gene's germline CDR1 is MGHRA and CDR2 YSYEKL. Trimming at V came to 1 base and at J to 9 bases, leaving 10 bases not matched to a gene. Here the CDR3 reads CASSQALAGGEGRTQYF. In nucleotides, the CDR3 is TGCGCCAGCAGCCAAGCACTAGCGGGAGGGGAGGGCAGGACGCAGTATTTT.

The chain joins TRBV2 to TRBJ2-5; D remains unclear. V was trimmed by 7 bases and J by 2 bases, leaving 5 bases between them. The CDR3 has 11 residues. Per germline, CDR1 SNHLY and CDR2 FYNNEI. This CDR3 is CASTVQETQYF. CDR3 DNA sequence: TGTGCCAGCACAGTACAAGAGACCCAGTACTTC.

This clone was observed a single time. The V gene is TRBV2, the J gene TRBJ2-1; 11 bases map to TRBD2. Germline trimming cut 6 bases from V and 7 bases from J; bases unmatched to any gene: 8. Germline V gene sequence: CDR1 SNHLY, CDR2 FYNNEI. The CDR3 length is 15 residues. The CDR3 loop is CASSILAGGGNEQFF. The CDR3 DNA sequence: TGTGCCAGCAGCATTCTAGCGGGAGGAGGGAATGAGCAGTTCTTC.

The CDR3 DNA reads TGTGCCAGCAGCGTGGGACCTACATCTGGGGCCAACGTCCTGACTTTC. It is translated as CASSVGPTSGANVLTF. The gene calls are TRBV7-2 and TRBJ2-6; TRBD1 or TRBD2 may be the D gene (5 bases each). The CDR3 is 16 amino acids. Germline values: CDR1 SGHTA, CDR2 FQGNSA. Trimming shortened V by 5 bases and J by 1 base, and 12 bases separated the two germline ends.

The chain employs TRBV6-6 and TRBJ2-2, with D unresolved. The CDR3 sequence is 12 residues long. With 6 bases removed from V and 7 bases from J, the gap between germline ends came to 9 bases. Looked up from germline, CDR1 is MNHNY and CDR2 is SVGAGI (reference sequence). The CDR3 reads CASSIDVGELFF. CDR3 in DNA: TGTGCCAGCAGCATAGATGTCGGGGAGCTGTTTTTT.

This chain joins TRBV28 and TRBJ2-4; D possibly matches TRBD1 or TRBD2 (5 bases each). V shed 5 bases and J shed 3 bases, with 11 bases lying between them. The germline CDR1 and CDR2 sequences are MDHEN and SYDVKM. This CDR3 spans 14 amino acids. CDR3 DNA: TGTGCCAGCAGTGCGAAGAGGGGCAAAAACATTCAGTACTTC. Translated, it gives CASSAKRGKNIQYF.

The chain uses TRBV5-1 and TRBJ1-4, with TRBD1 as a possible D gene (5 bases). CDR1 is SGHRS and CDR2 is YFSETQ in the germline V gene. V gave up 3 bases and J gave up 0 bases, with 9 bases separating them. There are 15 residues in the CDR3. CDR3 protein: CASSSGRSTNEKLFF. CDR3 DNA sequence: TGCGCCAGCAGCTCGGGACGTTCAACTAATGAAAAACTGTTTTTT. Full variable domain (remainder filled in from reference TRBV5-1 and TRBJ1-4): KAGVTQTPRYLIKTRGQQVTLSCSPISGHRSVSWYQQTPGQGLQFLFEYFSETQRNKGNFPGRFSGRQFSNSRSEMNVSTLELGDSALYLCASSSGRSTNEKLFFGSGTQLSVL.